The 27 T cell receptor beta chains in this list originate from one sample, sequenced in a study of T-cell memory formation after mild COVID-19 (dated by TCRdb to the early 2020s). Library construction relied on 5' RACE. Sequencing instrument: Illumina NovaSeq 6000. Starting from the raw public reads, TCRdb applied fastp trimming at Q25, assembled clones with MiXCR and retained in-frame beta chains. Entries are consolidated by CDR3 protein sequence, retaining the most common genes and DNA. Counted in this sample were some 110,000 distinct CDR3 sequences; 15% to 20% of them appeared once. The ten largest account for 25% to 35% of the sample. The sequencing sample was made of PBMCs or a T cell subset sorted from them (not recorded which). The receptor source for this set is an adult woman who had mild COVID-19 (a few samples of this study predate the infection). The sample titles of this study are shuffled in the database, so cell type and time point are left out; the donor was told from shared clones.

The chain joins TRBV20-1 to TRBJ2-7; D assignment may be TRBD1 or TRBD2 (6 bases each). The V gene lost 3 bases and the J gene lost 6 bases, with 9 bases spanning the gap. Germline V gene sequence: CDR1 DFQATT, CDR2 SNEGSKA (reference sequence). The CDR3 has 11 residues. The CDR3 region has the DNA TGCAGTGCTAGGGAGGGGGGCGAGCAGTACTTC. It encodes CSAREGGEQYF.

The table lists this clonotype with a few counts. The chain joins TRBV28 to TRBJ2-1, with 9 bases fitting TRBD1. The CDR3 covers 20 residues. The germline V gene encodes CDR1 MDHEN and CDR2 SYDVKM. The V gene end was trimmed by 7 bases and the J gene end by 4 bases; junction bases not matched to a gene: 23. This CDR3 reads CASKRLFSPQRDRVYNEQFF. The CDR3 nucleotides read TGTGCCAGCAAGCGTCTTTTCTCCCCGCAGCGGGACAGGGTATACAATGAGCAGTTCTTC.

The chain has TRBV4-2 and TRBJ2-3; 10 nucleotides line up with TRBD1. The CDR3 runs 15 residues. V lost 5 bases, J lost 3 bases, and 5 bases stayed unmatched. Germline V CDR1 and CDR2: LGHNA, YNFKEQ. The CDR3 nucleotides read TGTGCCAGCAGCGCTTGGGGACAGGGGACAGATACGCAGTATTTT. It specifies CASSAWGQGTDTQYF.

The chain uses TRBV12-3 or TRBV12-4 and TRBJ1-2; D gene uncertain. V dropped 7 bases and J dropped 6 bases, with 15 bases sitting between them. The CDR3 spans 13 residues. The CDR3 spells CASNDDTFDGYTF. For the CDR3, the DNA is TGTGCCAGCAACGACGACACTTTCGATGGCTACACCTTC.

The V and J genes are TRBV29-1 and TRBJ2-1, with D perhaps assigned TRBD1 or TRBD2 (6 bases each). The CDR3 length is 14 residues. Germline CDR1 and CDR2: SQVTM and ANQGSEA. V dropped 8 bases and J dropped 3 bases, with 17 bases sitting between them. CDR3 coding DNA: TGCAGCCCGGTATACGCGGGACACTACAATGAGCAGTTCTTC. Its protein product is CSPVYAGHYNEQFF.

The genes are TRBV11-3 and TRBJ2-7; 8 bases are a match to TRBD2. Germline V CDR1 and CDR2: SGHNT, YENEEA. J lost 9 bases, V lost 5 bases, and 15 bases had no gene match. This CDR3 comprises 15 residues. In DNA form, the CDR3 reads TGTGCCAGCAGCCCACCGGGACTAGGGGCCGGTGTGCAGTACTTC. Protein sequence: CASSPPGLGAGVQYF.

This clonotype came up a few times. The chain is built from TRBV4-3 and TRBJ2-2; tentative D call: TRBD2 (7 bases). Trimming stripped 5 bases from V and 6 bases from J, with 19 bases between. The CDR3 extends over 16 amino acids. Germline loops: CDR1 LGHNA, CDR2 YSLEER. CDR3 protein: CASSASRGGIAGELFF. CDR3 in DNA: TGCGCCAGCAGCGCCTCGAGGGGGGGAATCGCCGGGGAGCTGTTTTTT.

This chain connects TRBV4-3 to TRBJ1-1; D is perhaps TRBD1 (6 bases). V lost 4 bases, J lost 3 bases, and 12 bases lay in between. Germline assignment: CDR1 LGHNA and CDR2 YSLEER. The CDR3 is 14 amino acids. The DNA for the CDR3 is TGCGCCAGCAGCCCCCTGGACAGCGACACTGAAGCTTTCTTT. Translating gives CASSPLDSDTEAFF.

The rearrangement joins TRBV4-2 to TRBJ2-7; D uncertain. Germline-derived CDR1 and CDR2 are LGHNA and YNFKEQ. V gave up 4 bases and J gave up 1 base, with 20 bases separating them. This CDR3 has 17 residues. CDR3 bases: TGTGCCAGCAGCCCAGTCTCCTCGGACGGTACGTCCTACGAGCAGTACTTC. Protein: CASSPVSSDGTSYEQYF.

In its sample, this clonotype was seen many times. V is TRBV29-1 and J is TRBJ2-3; 10 nucleotides line up with TRBD2. This CDR3 is built from 13 residues. J gave up 2 bases and V 7 bases, and 3 bases lay outside the gene matches. In germline, CDR1 is SQVTM, CDR2 ANQGSEA. In DNA form, the CDR3 reads TGCAGCGGAGCGGGAGGGGACACAGATACGCAGTATTTT. It translates to CSGAGGDTDTQYF.

The chain combines TRBV5-5 with TRBJ1-2; 7 nucleotides line up with TRBD1. With 4 bases clipped from V and 7 bases from J, the junction kept 10 bases outside the gene matches. Germline V gene data show CDR1 as SGHKS and CDR2 as YYEKEE (reference sequence). The CDR3 is made up of 14 amino acids. The CDR3 region has the DNA TGTGCCAGCAGCCAGGAACAGGGGACGGCTGGCTACACCTTC. This encodes CASSQEQGTAGYTF.

This clonotype showed up just a few times. CDR3 loop: CASSLVGRAFWEQYF. The CDR3 coding sequence is TGTGCCAGCAGCTTAGTCGGGAGGGCCTTTTGGGAGCAGTACTTC. This sequence joins TRBV7-9 and TRBJ2-7; 8 bases map to TRBD2. Per germline, CDR1 SEHNR and CDR2 FQNEAQ (reference sequence). The V and J ends lost 1 base and 7 bases, in that order; junction bases with no gene match: 9. This CDR3 is built from 15 residues.

Only a few counts were recorded for this clonotype. The chain joins TRBV5-1 to TRBJ2-7; D is unclear. V was cut by 0 bases and J by 3 bases, with 7 bases left in between. The CDR3 contains 13 residues. CDR1 is SGHRS and CDR2 is YFSETQ in the germline V gene. CDR3 loop: CASSLVQNYEQYF. The CDR3 DNA reads as TGCGCCAGCAGCTTGGTACAGAACTACGAGCAGTACTTC. The full variable domain, its missing parts supplied by reference TRBV5-1 and TRBJ2-7, is KAGVTQTPRYLIKTRGQQVTLSCSPISGHRSVSWYQQTPGQGLQFLFEYFSETQRNKGNFPGRFSGRQFSNSRSEMNVSTLELGDSALYLCASSLVQNYEQYFGPGTRLTVT.

This clonotype was observed a few times. This chain uses TRBV29-1 with TRBJ2-7, with no clear D. This CDR3 is built from 13 residues. Germline-derived CDR1 and CDR2 are SQVTM and ANQGSEA. With 4 bases removed from V and 5 bases from J, the gap between germline ends came to 15 bases. CDR3 region: CSVVVTAKDEQYF. In nucleotides, the CDR3 is TGCAGCGTTGTTGTAACGGCGAAGGACGAGCAGTACTTC.

The rearrangement links TRBV6-5 to TRBJ1-5; D gene unclear. V lost 2 bases, J lost 1 base, and 3 bases lay in between. The CDR3 consists of 13 residues. The germline V gene encodes CDR1 MNHEY and CDR2 SVGAGI. CDR3 sequence (DNA): TGTGCCAGCAGTTACAGAAGCAATCAGCCCCAGCATTTT. It codes for CASSYRSNQPQHF.

V gene TRBV14 combines with J gene TRBJ1-2; D is perhaps TRBD1 (5 bases). The germline V gene encodes CDR1 SGHDN and CDR2 FVKESK. This CDR3 has 13 residues. Trimming cost V 5 bases and J 4 bases, with 11 bases left between them. The CDR3 nucleotides read TGTGCCAGCAGCGAAAGGGGTTTCTATGGCTACACCTTC. Protein product: CASSERGFYGYTF. The full variable domain, its missing parts supplied by reference TRBV14 and TRBJ1-2, is EAGVTQFPSHSVIEKGQTVTLRCDPISGHDNLYWYRRVMGKEIKFLLHFVKESKQDESGMPNNRFLAERTGGTYSTLKVQPAELEDSGVYFCASSERGFYGYTFGSGTRLTVV.

This clonotype has more than one count but fewer than ten. This chain links TRBV5-1 with TRBJ2-1; possible D gene TRBD1, 6 bases. This CDR3 is 15 amino acids long. Germline V CDR1 and CDR2: SGHRS, YFSETQ. V lost 0 bases, J lost 8 bases, and 15 bases lay in between. The CDR3 DNA reads as TGCGCCAGCAGCTTGGCAGGGGTCTGGGAGTATGAGCAGTTCTTC. Its translation is CASSLAGVWEYEQFF.

This clonotype occurred many times. The V and J genes are TRBV12-3 or TRBV12-4 and TRBJ2-1; D may be TRBD2 (6 bases). The ends were cut back, 4 bases at V and 9 bases at J, with 13 bases in the middle. This CDR3 is built from 13 residues. The CDR3 DNA sequence: TGTGCCAGCAGTTATGGTAGCGGAGGTGAGCAGTTCTTC. It codes for CASSYGSGGEQFF.

This clonotype was picked up a small number of times. This rearrangement joins TRBV7-9 to TRBJ1-1; D not certain. The CDR3 extends over 12 amino acids. Germline loops: CDR1 SEHNR, CDR2 FQNEAQ (reference sequence). V was pared by 3 bases and J by 2 bases, with 4 bases between. The CDR3 is CASSLSNTEAFF. The CDR3 bases are TGTGCCAGCAGCTTGAGCAACACTGAAGCTTTCTTT.

The V and J genes are TRBV7-8 and TRBJ1-5; D might be TRBD1 (5 bases). The CDR3 extends over 15 amino acids. The V end was cut by 4 bases, the J end by 7 bases, with 17 bases between. Germline CDR1 SGHVS, CDR2 FQNEAQ. The CDR3 spells CASSSLGGGLQPQHF. CDR3 DNA sequence: TGTGCCAGCAGCTCCCTGGGGGGGGGTCTACAGCCCCAGCATTTT.

This clonotype was observed a handful of times. V and J are TRBV9 and TRBJ2-1; 8 bases line up with TRBD2. The V gene end was trimmed by 4 bases and the J gene end by 7 bases; junction bases not matched to a gene: 10. Germline CDR1 and CDR2: SGDLS and YYNGEE. This CDR3 has 15 residues. The CDR3 protein is CASSPDTSGTNEQFF. CDR3 coding DNA: TGTGCCAGCAGCCCCGATACTAGCGGTACAAATGAGCAGTTCTTC.

The chain carries TRBV7-9 and TRBJ2-1; maybe TRBD2 (6 bases). With 4 bases removed from V and 8 bases from J, the gap between germline ends came to 18 bases. The germline CDR1 and CDR2 sequences are SEHNR and FQNEAQ (reference sequence). The CDR3 is 15 residues long. The CDR3, as DNA: TGTGCCAGCAGCTCTTTACCCGGGAGAATCGATGAGCAGTTCTTC. This codes for CASSSLPGRIDEQFF.

The chain has TRBV6-2 or TRBV6-3 and TRBJ1-2; 7 bases are shared with TRBD1. After removal of 4 bases from V and 4 bases from J, the junction contained 9 bases not matched to a gene. The CDR3 runs 15 residues. Germline V CDR1 and CDR2: MNHEY, SVGEGT. The CDR3 protein is CASSSEHRDSYGYTF. CDR3 DNA: TGTGCCAGCAGTTCCGAACACCGGGACAGCTATGGCTACACCTTC.

The sample holds a few counts of this clonotype. The chain joins TRBV20-1 to TRBJ2-7, with a weak D call TRBD2 (6 bases). This CDR3 is 14 amino acids long. Between the trimmed V and J ends, which lost 3 bases and 0 bases, there was a span of 12 bases. CDR1 DFQATT and CDR2 SNEGSKA come from the germline V gene (reference sequence). This CDR3 reads CSASGLRGSYEQYF. CDR3 coding DNA: TGCAGTGCTAGTGGTTTGCGGGGCTCCTACGAGCAGTACTTC.

This clonotype was seen a few times. The chain joins TRBV27 to TRBJ2-2; D is unclear. V dropped 5 bases and J dropped 0 bases, with 4 bases sitting between them. This CDR3 is built from 13 residues. Germline V gives CDR1 MNHEY, CDR2 SMNVEV (reference sequence). The CDR3 DNA is TGTGCCAGCAGTACCACGAACACCGGGGAGCTGTTTTTT. It specifies CASSTTNTGELFF.

CDR3 nucleotide sequence: TGTGCCAGCAGTTTCCCCGAGGGGGGAGTGGGAGCTGAAGCTTTCTTT. This codes for CASSFPEGGVGAEAFF. The chain couples TRBV12-3 or TRBV12-4 to TRBJ1-1, with D maybe TRBD1 (6 bases). Trimming removed 3 bases from V and 6 bases from J, with 20 bases in between. This CDR3 is built from 16 residues.

In its sample, this clonotype was seen many times. The chain combines TRBV12-3 or TRBV12-4 with TRBJ2-1; D gene ambiguous. The CDR3 spans 13 residues. Trimming removed 3 bases from V and 8 bases from J, with 11 bases in between. Written as DNA, the CDR3 is TGTGCCAGCAGTTTGGCTGGCCGGGATGAGCAGTTCTTC. Its protein product is CASSLAGRDEQFF.